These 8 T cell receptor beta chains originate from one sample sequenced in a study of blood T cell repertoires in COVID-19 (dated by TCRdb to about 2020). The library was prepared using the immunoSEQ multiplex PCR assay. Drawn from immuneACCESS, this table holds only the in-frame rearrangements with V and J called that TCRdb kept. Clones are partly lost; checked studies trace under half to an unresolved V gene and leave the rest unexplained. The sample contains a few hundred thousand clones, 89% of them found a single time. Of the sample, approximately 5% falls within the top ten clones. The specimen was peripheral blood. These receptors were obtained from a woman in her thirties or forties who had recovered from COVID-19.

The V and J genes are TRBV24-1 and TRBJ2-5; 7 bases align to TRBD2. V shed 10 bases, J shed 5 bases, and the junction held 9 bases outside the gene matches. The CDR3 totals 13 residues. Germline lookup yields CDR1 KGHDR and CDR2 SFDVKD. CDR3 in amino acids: CATASGEVETQYF. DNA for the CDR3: TGTGCCACAGCTAGCGGAGAAGTGGAGACCCAGTACTTC.

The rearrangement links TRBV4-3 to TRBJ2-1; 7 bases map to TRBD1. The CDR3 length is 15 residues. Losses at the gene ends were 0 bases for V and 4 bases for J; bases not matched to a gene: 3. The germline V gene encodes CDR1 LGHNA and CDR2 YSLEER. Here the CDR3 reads CASSQDGQAYNEQFF. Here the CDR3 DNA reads TGCGCCAGCAGCCAAGACGGACAGGCTTACAATGAGCAGTTCTTC.

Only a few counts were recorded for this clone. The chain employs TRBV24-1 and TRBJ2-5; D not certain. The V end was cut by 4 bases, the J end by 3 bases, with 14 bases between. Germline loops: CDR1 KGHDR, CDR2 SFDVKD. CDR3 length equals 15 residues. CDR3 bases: TGTGCCACCAGTGACCCTGACAAATTCGAAGAGACCCAGTACTTC. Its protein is CATSDPDKFEETQYF.

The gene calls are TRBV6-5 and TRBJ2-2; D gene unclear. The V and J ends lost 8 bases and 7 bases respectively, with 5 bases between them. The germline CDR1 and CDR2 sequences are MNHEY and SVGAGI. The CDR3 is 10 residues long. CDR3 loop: CASAVGELFF. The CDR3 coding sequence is TGTGCCAGCGCAGTCGGGGAGCTGTTTTTT.

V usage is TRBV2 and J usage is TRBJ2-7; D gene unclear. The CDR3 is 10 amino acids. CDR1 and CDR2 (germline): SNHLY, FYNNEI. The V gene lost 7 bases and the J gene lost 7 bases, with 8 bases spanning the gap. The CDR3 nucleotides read TGTGCCAGCAAGCGTAGGGAGCAGTACGTC. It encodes CASKRREQYV.

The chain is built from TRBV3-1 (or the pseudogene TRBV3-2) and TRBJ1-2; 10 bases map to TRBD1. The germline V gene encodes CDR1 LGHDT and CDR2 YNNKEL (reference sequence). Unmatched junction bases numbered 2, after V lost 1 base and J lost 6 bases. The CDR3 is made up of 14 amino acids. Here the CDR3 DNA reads TGTGCCAGCAGCCAAGGGGGACAGGGGCATGGCTACACCTTC. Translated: CASSQGGQGHGYTF.

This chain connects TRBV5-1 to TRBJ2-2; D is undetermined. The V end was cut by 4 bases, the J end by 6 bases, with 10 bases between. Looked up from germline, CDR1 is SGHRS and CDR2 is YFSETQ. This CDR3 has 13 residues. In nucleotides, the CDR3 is TGCGCCAGCAGCCTAACAGAAGCCGGGGAGCTGTTTTTT. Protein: CASSLTEAGELFF.

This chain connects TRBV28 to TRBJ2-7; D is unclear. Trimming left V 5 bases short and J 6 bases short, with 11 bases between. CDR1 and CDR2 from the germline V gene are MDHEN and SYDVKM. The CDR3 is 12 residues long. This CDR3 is CASSRTPGEQYF. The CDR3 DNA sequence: TGTGCCAGCAGTCGTACCCCCGGCGAGCAGTACTTC.